This T cell receptor (beta chain) appears in the sequencing data of a study of CD8 T cells in ankylosing spondylitis. Overall study findings and caveats: Past studies reported some motif variants in reactive arthritis synovial fluid and blood.

In this sample, this clonotype turned up many times. Its antigen is not identified. TCRdb reprocessed the 5' RACE reads via MiXCR and lists one record per CDR3 protein. The data hold around 180,000 distinct CDR3 sequences, with under 15% observed a single time. Germline CDR1 DFQATT, CDR2 SNEGSKA (reference sequence). J was trimmed by 6 bases and V by 2 bases; bases with no gene match: 15. The CDR3 has 18 residues. Sequencing was carried out using blood, either unsorted or a sorted T cell fraction (not recorded which). The source is a female donor with ankylosing spondylitis or in good health (not recorded which). The J gene is TRBJ2-1, the V gene TRBV20-1; 11 bases align to TRBD2. Here the CDR3 DNA reads TGCAGTGCTAGATGGCTAGCGGGAGGATCGGGTGGAGGCAATGAGCAGTTCTTC. This gives the protein CSARWLAGGSGGGNEQFF.